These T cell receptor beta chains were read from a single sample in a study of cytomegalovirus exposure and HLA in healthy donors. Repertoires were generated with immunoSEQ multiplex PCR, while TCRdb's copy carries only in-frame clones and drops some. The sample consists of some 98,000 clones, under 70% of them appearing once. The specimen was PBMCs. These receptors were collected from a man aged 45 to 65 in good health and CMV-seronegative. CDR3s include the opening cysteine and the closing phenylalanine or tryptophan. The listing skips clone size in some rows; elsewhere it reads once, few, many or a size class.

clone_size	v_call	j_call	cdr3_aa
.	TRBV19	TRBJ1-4	CASSGVATNEKLFF
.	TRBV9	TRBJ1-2	CASSGGQGYGYTF
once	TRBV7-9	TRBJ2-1	CASSPPPLGRFSYNEQFF
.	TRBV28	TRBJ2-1	CASSLWTTSFYNEQFF
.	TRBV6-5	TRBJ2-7	CASSRGQGGNEQYF
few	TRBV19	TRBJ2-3	CASSIDWGAGGPATQYF
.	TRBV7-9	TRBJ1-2	CSSTQGRYGYTF
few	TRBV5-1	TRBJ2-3	CASSTRRSTDTQYF
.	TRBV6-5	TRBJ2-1	CASSYGTGSTEQFF
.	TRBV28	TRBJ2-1	CASSLRRGDTYNEQFF
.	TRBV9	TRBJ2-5	CASSLGGALETQYF
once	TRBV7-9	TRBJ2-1	CASSRDRGVYNEQFF
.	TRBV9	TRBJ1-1	CASSVGQGAANTEAFF
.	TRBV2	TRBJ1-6	CASRGIGGAYNSPLHF
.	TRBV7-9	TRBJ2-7	CASRDSAYEQYF
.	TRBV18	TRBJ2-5	CASSPSQQETQYF
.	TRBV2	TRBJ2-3	CASGGRGGLTDTQYF
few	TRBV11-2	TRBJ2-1	CASSLDTGGHNEQFF
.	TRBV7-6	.	CASSLVPETSGRTHEQYF
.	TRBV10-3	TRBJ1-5	CAIGQGNSNQPQHF
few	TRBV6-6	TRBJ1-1	CASSYPQDTEAFF
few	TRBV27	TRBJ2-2	CASSLMAAGELFF
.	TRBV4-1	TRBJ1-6	CASSQVLPGGNSPLHF
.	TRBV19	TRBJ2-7	CASSIARHRSYEQYF
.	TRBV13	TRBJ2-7	CASSLGRGAYEQYF
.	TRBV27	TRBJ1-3	CASSLFRGSGNTIYF
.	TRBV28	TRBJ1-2	CASRTPRQGIGYTF
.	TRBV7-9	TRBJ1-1	CASSLFSGNTEAFF
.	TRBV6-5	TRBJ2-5	CASSYTAPGSQETQYF
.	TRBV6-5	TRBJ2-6	CASTQDVSGANVLTF
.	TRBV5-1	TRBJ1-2	CASSAARTNGYTF
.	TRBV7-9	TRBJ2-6	CSSSLQTGSSGANVLTF
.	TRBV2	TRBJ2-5	CASSEWWTQETQYF
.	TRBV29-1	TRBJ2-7	CSAKTGTSHEQYF
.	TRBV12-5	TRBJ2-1	CASGARDSILSSYNEQFF
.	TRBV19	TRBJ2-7	CASSIGRGSYEQYF
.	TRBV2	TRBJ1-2	CASGSTGGYGYTF
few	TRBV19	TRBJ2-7	CASSRGKDYEQYF
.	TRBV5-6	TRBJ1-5	CASSPDRGAGQPQHF
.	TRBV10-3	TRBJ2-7	CAILAGDEQYF
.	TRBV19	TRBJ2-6	CATGQGIAGANVLTF
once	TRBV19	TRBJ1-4	CASSGTGTGDEKLFF
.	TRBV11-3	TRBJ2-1	CASSGRTSGGATYNEQFF
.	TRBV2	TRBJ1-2	CASSRGNGYGYTF
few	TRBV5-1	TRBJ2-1	CASSHGTSGGAMNEQFF
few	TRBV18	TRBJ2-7	CASSPPPGPGYEQYF
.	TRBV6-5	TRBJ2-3	CASSLIGEGTDTQYF
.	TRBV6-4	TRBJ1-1	CASRVDIMNTEAFF
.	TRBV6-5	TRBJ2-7	CASSPRGTYEQYF
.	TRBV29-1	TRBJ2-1	CSVAGVGRAESSYNEQFF
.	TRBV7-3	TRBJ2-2	CASSLRLAGPPNTGELFF
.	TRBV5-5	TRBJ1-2	CASSFMDRGGGYTF
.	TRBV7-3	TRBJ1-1	CASSLIGGGRLTEAFF
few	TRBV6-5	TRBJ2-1	CASSYLRDDYNEQFF
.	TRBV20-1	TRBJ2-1	CSAYRYNEQFF
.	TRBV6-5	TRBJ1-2	CASSYSNHGGYGYTF
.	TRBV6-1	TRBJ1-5	CASTQVRQAQPQHF
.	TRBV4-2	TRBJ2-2	CASSQDEGQGQTGELFF
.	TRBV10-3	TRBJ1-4	CASSDSSYRVEKLFF
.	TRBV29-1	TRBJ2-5	CSVEDVDPTETQYF